This is a list of T cell receptor beta chains from one sample in a study of neurological immune-mediated disorders. Using its own MiXCR run on the 5' RACE reads, TCRdb lists one record per CDR3 protein. The sample shows about 80,000 distinct CDR3 sequences, about 4.3% of them seen only once. Input material: PBMCs. These receptors were collected from a woman in her fifties or sixties with multiple sclerosis. CDR3s include the opening cysteine and the closing phenylalanine or tryptophan. The D gene is left open where the match is weak. Some rows have no size entry. The others give once, few or many, or a class for an expanded clone.

14 | TRBJ2-7 | TRBV27 | . | many | CASSPLQGYDEQYF | TGTGCCAGCAGTCCACTACAAGGGTACGACGAGCAGTACTTC
17 | TRBJ1-2 | TRBV28 | TRBD1 | many | CASSLLGPTGVGYGYTF | TGTGCCAGCAGTTTACTAGGTCCGACAGGGGTAGGCTATGGCTACACCTTC
14 | TRBJ2-7 | TRBV5-1 | . | many | CASRGRTGLYEQYF | TGCGCCAGCAGAGGAAGGACGGGACTCTACGAGCAGTACTTC
19 | TRBJ2-1 | TRBV20-1 | . | many | CSASLRAGKGLSSYNEQFF | .
14 | TRBJ2-3 | TRBV20-1 | . | many | CSARVSRSTDTQYF | TGCAGTGCTAGAGTTAGCAGGAGCACAGATACGCAGTATTTT
16 | TRBJ2-1 | TRBV7-9 | . | many | CASRRWDGSSYNEQFF | TGTGCCAGCAGGAGGTGGGACGGAAGCTCCTACAATGAGCAGTTCTTC
15 | TRBJ1-1 | TRBV7-9 | TRBD1 | many | CASRGSGGMNTEAFF | TGTGCCAGCAGAGGTTCAGGGGGAATGAACACTGAAGCTTTCTTT
13 | TRBJ2-5 | TRBV28 | . | many | CASSLSGQETQYF | TGTGCCAGCAGTTTGTCAGGCCAAGAGACCCAGTACTTC
15 | TRBJ1-4 | TRBV12-3/TRBV12-4 | . | many | CASSFWGRANEKLFF | TGTGCCAGCAGTTTTTGGGGGAGGGCTAATGAAAAACTGTTTTTT
15 | TRBJ2-7 | TRBV20-1 | . | many | CSARLGTHRAYEQYF | TGCAGTGCTAGATTAGGGACCCATCGAGCCTACGAGCAGTACTTC
12 | TRBJ1-2 | TRBV12-3/TRBV12-4 | . | many | CASSLNYYGYTF | TGTGCCAGCAGTTTAAATTATTATGGCTACACCTTC
15 | TRBJ2-5 | TRBV20-1 | TRBD1 | many | CSAGQGQGAGETQYF | TGCAGTGCTGGCCAGGGACAGGGGGCCGGGGAGACCCAGTACTTC
12 | TRBJ2-3 | TRBV6-6 | . | many | CASSYVADTQYF | TGTGCCAGCAGTTACGTCGCAGATACGCAGTATTTT
14 | TRBJ2-7 | TRBV7-2 | TRBD2 | many | CASSSAGPPREQYF | TGTGCCAGCAGCTCAGCGGGACCCCCTCGGGAGCAGTACTTC
18 | TRBJ1-1 | TRBV2 | TRBD1 | many | CASSERTGFGSMNTEAFF | TGTGCCAGCAGTGAAAGGACAGGGTTTGGTTCCATGAACACTGAAGCTTTCTTT
13 | TRBJ2-7 | TRBV28 | . | many | CASSNSGVHEQYF | TGTGCCAGCAGTAACTCAGGGGTCCACGAGCAGTACTTC
15 | TRBJ1-5 | TRBV5-1 | TRBD1 | many | CASSLATGGNQPQHF | TGCGCCAGCAGCTTGGCGACAGGGGGCAATCAGCCCCAGCATTTT
13 | TRBJ1-5 | TRBV20-1 | . | many | CSANVNSNQPQHF | TGCAGTGCTAATGTCAATAGCAATCAGCCCCAGCATTTT
16 | TRBJ2-1 | TRBV12-3/TRBV12-4 | . | many | CASSFLWGHLYNEQFF | TGTGCCAGCAGTTTCTTGTGGGGGCACCTATACAATGAGCAGTTCTTC
15 | TRBJ1-2 | TRBV5-1 | . | many | CASSVGHRDTYGYTF | TGCGCCAGCAGCGTGGGACATCGAGATACCTATGGCTACACCTTC
13 | TRBJ2-7 | TRBV7-9 | . | few | CASVRSSDYEQYF | TGTGCCAGCGTTAGGTCTTCCGACTACGAGCAGTACTTC
13 | TRBJ1-4 | TRBV20-1 | TRBD1 | many | CSAPGGPGEKLFF | TGCAGTGCTCCAGGGGGACCGGGTGAAAAACTGTTTTTT
15 | TRBJ1-3 | TRBV7-9 | . | many | CASSRGTAGGNTIYF | TGTGCCAGCAGCCGGGGGACTGCCGGGGGGAACACCATATATTTT
14 | TRBJ1-2 | TRBV9 | TRBD1 | many | CASRVGDRGYGYTF | TGTGCCAGCAGAGTGGGGGACAGGGGTTATGGCTACACCTTC
14 | TRBJ2-2 | TRBV14 | . | few | CASSQDIGTGELFF | TGTGCCAGCAGCCAAGATATTGGCACCGGGGAGCTGTTTTTT
14 | TRBJ2-7 | TRBV7-9 | . | many | CASSPPQGNYEQYF | TGTGCCAGCAGCCCCCCCCAGGGGAACTACGAGCAGTACTTC
15 | TRBJ1-1 | TRBV18 | TRBD1 | many | CASSIKTGETSEAFF | TGTGCCAGCTCAATCAAGACAGGGGAAACCTCTGAAGCTTTCTTT
14 | TRBJ2-5 | TRBV6-1 | . | many | CASSGRGGRETQYF | TGTGCCAGCAGTGGTAGAGGTGGGCGAGAGACCCAGTACTTC
13 | TRBJ1-1 | TRBV7-8 | . | many | CASSLGRWTEAFF | TGTGCCAGCAGCCTGGGACGGTGGACTGAAGCTTTCTTT
12 | TRBJ2-1 | TRBV18 | . | few | CASSRLGNEQFF | TGTGCCAGCTCAAGACTGGGGAATGAGCAGTTCTTC
13 | TRBJ1-2 | TRBV5-6 | TRBD1 | many | CASRRTGNYGYTF | TGTGCCAGCAGACGGACAGGGAACTATGGCTACACCTTC
14 | TRBJ1-5 | TRBV15 | . | many | CATSRGTGNQPQHF | TGTGCCACCAGCAGAGGGACGGGGAATCAGCCCCAGCATTTT
16 | TRBJ1-3 | TRBV7-2 | . | many | CASSLGTGAGGNTIYF | TGTGCCAGCAGCTTAGGAACGGGGGCAGGTGGAAACACCATATATTTT
13 | TRBJ1-2 | TRBV30 | . | many | CAWSARTAHGYTF | TGTGCCTGGAGTGCCCGGACAGCTCATGGCTACACCTTC
16 | TRBJ1-2 | TRBV5-6 | TRBD1 | . | CASSLDLGQGGYGYTF | TGTGCCAGCAGCTTGGACCTGGGACAGGGCGGCTATGGCTACACCTTC
14 | TRBJ2-3 | TRBV12-3/TRBV12-4 | TRBD2 | many | CASKPGGRTDTQYF | TGTGCCAGCAAGCCGGGGGGGAGGACAGATACGCAGTATTTT
14 | TRBJ2-2 | TRBV5-1 | . | many | CASSLDGQTGELFF | TGCGCCAGCAGCTTGGATGGTCAAACCGGGGAGCTGTTTTTT
13 | TRBJ1-1 | TRBV3-1 | . | many | CASSQVGRTEAFF | TGTGCCAGCAGCCAAGTGGGGAGAACTGAAGCTTTCTTT
13 | TRBJ1-4 | TRBV27 | . | many | CASSFRGNEKLFF | TGTGCCAGCAGTTTTCGGGGGAATGAAAAACTGTTTTTT
13 | TRBJ2-7 | TRBV6-6 | . | many | CATRRRGTHEQYF | TGTGCCACTCGGAGGAGAGGGACCCACGAGCAGTACTTC
13 | TRBJ2-1 | TRBV6-1 | TRBD2 | many | CASGLAGGLEQFF | TGTGCCAGTGGACTAGCGGGGGGGCTTGAGCAGTTCTTC
15 | TRBJ2-5 | TRBV27 | TRBD1 | many | CASRKTGGSWETQYF | TGTGCCAGCAGAAAGACAGGGGGCAGTTGGGAGACCCAGTACTTC
13 | TRBJ1-1 | TRBV5-1 | . | many | CASRGLLNTEAFF | TGCGCCAGCCGCGGACTCTTGAACACTGAAGCTTTCTTT
15 | TRBJ1-4 | TRBV7-9 | TRBD1 | many | CASSYFRGQSEKLFF | TGTGCCAGCAGCTATTTCAGGGGACAGAGTGAAAAACTGTTTTTT
12 | TRBJ1-1 | TRBV5-1 | . | many | CASSFSEGQAFF | TGCGCCAGCAGCTTTTCGGAGGGCCAAGCTTTCTTT
14 | TRBJ2-1 | TRBV29-1 | TRBD1 | many | CSVERGRVNNEQFF | TGCAGCGTTGAAAGGGGGCGAGTTAACAATGAGCAGTTCTTC
15 | TRBJ1-2 | TRBV20-1 | . | many | CSARFRGAAGDGYTF | TGCAGTGCTAGGTTTCGAGGGGCTGCTGGGGATGGCTACACCTTC
14 | TRBJ1-6 | TRBV16 | . | many | CASSQFVGNSPLHF | TGTGCCAGCAGCCAATTTGTAGGGAATTCACCCCTCCACTTT
15 | TRBJ2-1 | TRBV6-6 | TRBD2 | many | CASRPTSGGNNEQFF | TGTGCCAGCAGGCCTACTAGCGGGGGCAACAATGAGCAGTTCTTC
13 | TRBJ2-4 | TRBV20-1 | . | many | CSARAGDYWIQYF | TGCAGTGCTAGGGCAGGGGACTATTGGATTCAGTACTTC
14 | TRBJ1-4 | TRBV12-3/TRBV12-4 | . | few | CASSLTGTTTALFF | TGTGCCAGCAGTTTGACGGGGACCACCACGGCCCTGTTTTTT
17 | TRBJ2-4 | TRBV2 | TRBD1 | many | CASSGQRTGLAKNIQYF | TGTGCCAGCAGTGGCCAGCGGACAGGATTAGCCAAAAACATTCAGTACTTC
13 | TRBJ2-7 | TRBV27 | . | . | CASSFDRTYEQYF | TGTGCCAGCAGTTTTGACAGGACCTACGAGCAGTACTTC
15 | TRBJ1-2 | TRBV5-1 | TRBD1 | many | CASSGGQGADYGYTF | TGCGCCAGCAGCGGGGGACAGGGTGCGGACTATGGCTACACCTTC
13 | TRBJ2-1 | TRBV6-5 | TRBD1 | . | CASSTPDRGEQFF | TGTGCCAGCAGTACCCCCGACAGGGGGGAGCAGTTCTTC